This passage covers 17 T cell receptor beta chains from one sample sequenced in a study of Graves' ophthalmopathy and Graves' hyperthyroidism. TCR beta CDR3 amplification used RNA transcripts. In the first round, RT-PCR was carried out with HTBI primers, and a multiplex PCR formed the second round. TCRdb passed the multiplex PCR reads through MiXCR, listing each CDR3 protein once. The sample carries more than 300,000 distinct CDR3 sequences, about a sixth recorded once. Sequenced input: peripheral blood. The receptors originated from an adult woman with stable Graves' hyperthyroidism.

This clonotype appeared once. This chain uses TRBV10-3 with TRBJ2-5; TRBD2 aligns across 11 bases. In germline, CDR1 is ENHRY, CDR2 SYGVKD. V gave up 4 bases and J gave up 1 base; unmatched junction bases: 5. The CDR3 spans 16 residues. CDR3 sequence: CAISVGLAGGQETQYF. CDR3 nucleotides: TGTGCCATCAGTGTGGGCCTAGCGGGAGGCCAAGAGACCCAGTACTTC.

This clonotype was observed at least ten times. In nucleotides, the CDR3 is TGTGCCATCAGTGAATTAGGGGCGGGAGGGCCGGAGACCCAGTACTTC. It encodes CAISELGAGGPETQYF. The chain links TRBV10-3 to TRBJ2-5; 9 nucleotides line up with TRBD2. The germline V gene has CDR1 ENHRY and CDR2 SYGVKD. Unmatched junction bases numbered 10, after V lost 3 bases and J lost 5 bases. The CDR3 extends over 16 amino acids.

This clonotype has ten or more counts. The rearrangement uses TRBV7-3 and TRBJ2-2, with D tentatively TRBD1 (5 bases). CDR1 and CDR2 from the germline V gene are SGHTA and FQGTGA. V was trimmed by 2 bases and J by 0 bases, leaving 7 bases between them. This CDR3 has 15 amino acids. The chain's CDR3 is CASSLGHPNTGELFF. CDR3 in DNA: TGTGCCAGCAGCTTAGGACATCCGAACACCGGGGAGCTGTTTTTT.

The V call is TRBV7-8, the J call TRBJ2-5; D not certain. This CDR3 is built from 14 residues. V was clipped by 5 bases and J by 4 bases, with 14 bases between them. Germline CDR1 and CDR2: SGHVS and FQNEAQ. Here the CDR3 DNA reads TGTGCCAGCAGCCCCCTTCTTGGTGGAGAGACCCAGTACTTC. Its translation: CASSPLLGGETQYF. The complete variable domain, with remaining parts taken from reference TRBV7-8 and TRBJ2-5, reads GAGVSQSPRYKVAKRGQDVALRCDPISGHVSLFWYQQALGQGPEFLTYFQNEAQLDKSGLPSDRFFAERPEGSVSTLKIQRTQQEDSAVYLCASSPLLGGETQYFGPGTRLLVL.

This chain joins TRBV19 and TRBJ2-3; the D gene is possibly TRBD2 (5 bases). Germline V CDR1 and CDR2: LNHDA, SQIVND (reference sequence). Trimming stripped 6 bases from V and 7 bases from J, with 17 bases between. This CDR3 is built from 14 residues. CDR3 sequence reads: CASSVGAGTNTQYF. DNA of the CDR3: TGTGCCAGTAGCGTGGGAGCCGGCACGAATACGCAGTATTTT.

This clonotype was seen at least ten times. The CDR3 sequence is CSARAGLAGVEAYEQYF. The CDR3 nucleotides read TGCAGTGCTAGAGCCGGACTAGCGGGAGTAGAGGCCTACGAGCAGTACTTC. V gene TRBV20-1 combines with J gene TRBJ2-7, with TRBD2 matching over 13 bases. Germline loops: CDR1 DFQATT, CDR2 SNEGSKA (reference sequence). The CDR3 contains 17 residues. The junction had 8 bases not matched to a gene; V was cut back by 1 base and J by 2 bases.

This clonotype has ten or more counts. The chain combines TRBV28 with TRBJ2-2; D is perhaps TRBD2 (5 bases). V lost 6 bases and J lost 4, with 12 bases in between. Germline V gene sequence: CDR1 MDHEN, CDR2 SYDVKM. The CDR3 covers 14 residues. The CDR3 protein is CASSPRRGTGELFF. In DNA form, the CDR3 reads TGTGCCAGCAGCCCCCGTCGGGGCACCGGGGAGCTGTTTTTT.

Concerning this clonotype itself: One base away lies a much larger clone, so this may be a sequencing read error. The chain combines TRBV30 with TRBJ2-5; 10 bases map to TRBD1. The CDR3 runs 17 residues. CDR1 is GTSNPN, CDR2 SVGIG, per germline (reference sequence). CDR3 residues: CAWSMKNPGQGTETQHF. In nucleotides, the CDR3 is TGTGCCTGGAGCATGAAAAATCCGGGACAGGGGACAGAGACCCAGCACTTC.

The genes are TRBV6-5 and TRBJ1-1, with D unclear. Looked up from germline, CDR1 is MNHEY and CDR2 is SVGAGI. Trimming removed 0 bases at V and 6 bases at J, with 14 bases between. The length of the CDR3 is 15 residues. For the CDR3, the DNA is TGTGCCAGCAGTTACTCGACCGGGGTCCGACCTGAAGCTTTCTTT. Its protein is CASSYSTGVRPEAFF.

This clonotype has more than one count but fewer than ten. This may be a read error: a much more frequent sequence differs by one nucleotide. The CDR3 does not end in the conserved phenylalanine or tryptophan, so this is likely a read error. The chain combines TRBV20-1 with TRBJ2-7; 10 nucleotides agree with TRBD1. The germline gives CDR1 DFQATT, CDR2 SNEGSKA (reference sequence). V was pared by 3 bases and J by 6 bases, with 11 bases of the junction left unmatched. The CDR3 runs to 15 residues. The CDR3 reads CSASSPGGQGIEQYS. In DNA form, the CDR3 reads TGCAGTGCTAGCTCCCCAGGGGGACAGGGGATCGAGCAGTACTCC.

This clonotype was seen only a few times. This chain uses TRBV7-8 with TRBJ2-5; D may be TRBD1 (6 bases). The CDR3 consists of 16 residues. Trimming took 3 bases from V and 3 from J, leaving 17 bases between them. CDR1 and CDR2 from the germline V gene are SGHVS and FQNEAQ. CDR3 sequence (DNA): TGTGCCAGCAGCTTCACCAATACGGACAGTAAAGAGACCCAGTACTTC. Protein sequence: CASSFTNTDSKETQYF.

Of note for this clonotype: Given a much more abundant clone one base away, this may be a read error. This chain connects TRBV28 to TRBJ2-7, with D hard to call. The germline CDR1 and CDR2 sequences are MDHEN and SYDVKM. V was trimmed by 5 bases and J by 9 bases, leaving 8 bases between them. The CDR3 extends over 10 amino acids. The CDR3 region has the DNA TGTGCCAGCAGTCAGTGGGTGCAGTACTTC. Translated, it gives CASSQWVQYF.

This clonotype was seen at least ten times. The CDR3 DNA reads as TGTGCCAGCAGCTTACGGGACAGGTACTATGGCTACACCTTC. It specifies CASSLRDRYYGYTF. The chain has TRBV7-2 and TRBJ1-2, with 8 bases matching TRBD1. The CDR3 extends over 14 amino acids. From germline, CDR1 is SGHTA and CDR2 FQGNSA. The ends lost 2 bases at V and 3 bases at J; junction bases unmatched: 2.

This clonotype was found a few times. This rearrangement joins TRBV28 to TRBJ1-1; no clear D gene. V lost 6 bases, J lost 1 base, and 12 bases lay in between. The CDR3 is made up of 14 amino acids. Germline V gene sequence: CDR1 MDHEN, CDR2 SYDVKM. The CDR3 DNA reads as TGTGCCAGCAGGTTGGGGTTAGGGAACACTGAAGCTTTCTTT. It translates to CASRLGLGNTEAFF.

This clonotype was counted many times. The CDR3 protein is CASKPGPVNTEAFF. In nucleotides, the CDR3 is TGTGCCAGCAAACCGGGACCGGTGAACACTGAAGCTTTCTTT. The gene calls are TRBV28 and TRBJ1-1; D is perhaps TRBD1 (5 bases). V lost 7 bases and J lost 0, with 12 bases in between. This CDR3 is built from 14 residues. Germline loops: CDR1 MDHEN, CDR2 SYDVKM.

This clonotype was observed many times. The chain combines TRBV29-1 with TRBJ2-7; D tentatively fits TRBD1 or TRBD2 (5 bases each). Germline V gene data show CDR1 as SQVTM and CDR2 as ANQGSEA. Trimming removed 5 bases at V and 3 bases at J, with 14 bases between. The length of the CDR3 is 13 residues. The CDR3 nucleotides read TGCAGCGTTATAGGGACGAATAACTACGAGCAGTACTTC. It specifies CSVIGTNNYEQYF.

The sample holds many counts of this clonotype. The genes are TRBV19 and TRBJ2-5; TRBD1 matches 9 bases. In germline, CDR1 is LNHDA, CDR2 SQIVND (reference sequence). V dropped 7 bases and J dropped 3; count of bases not matched to a gene: 6. This CDR3 contains 14 residues. The CDR3 sequence: CASKPWTGEETQYF. The CDR3 DNA follows: TGTGCCAGTAAGCCGTGGACAGGGGAAGAGACCCAGTACTTC.